This is a list of T cell receptor beta chains from one sample in a study of CD4+ T cells in melanoma. Method: immunoSEQ multiplex PCR; TCRdb's copy keeps in-frame clones and lacks some. The sample carries over 100,000 clones, over 80% recorded once. Sequenced material: peripheral blood. The source is a human donor with melanoma. Each CDR3 is given with its conserved first and last residue.

>TRBJ2-7|TRBV27
CASELAGEAEQYF
>TRBJ1-1|TRBV28
CASRGVMAFF
>TRBJ2-7|TRBV5-4
CASSRSGGLSYEQYF
>TRBJ2-2|TRBV7-3
CASSLSRQSILGGELFF
>TRBJ2-3|TRBV5-4
CASSQRGGADTQYF
>TRBJ2-7|TRBV5-4
CASSQFRGLYEQYF
>TRBJ2-6|TRBV7-9
CASSLAVRGRRSGANVLTF
>TRBJ2-2|TRBV13
CASSQMNTGELFF
>TRBJ1-1|TRBV4-3
CASSQDWGGVTEAFF
>TRBJ2-5|TRBV6-1
CASSEQEWQTQYF
>TRBJ2-5|TRBV28
CASSILGTSRETQYF
>TRBJ1-2|TRBV4-3
CASSRKGATGYTF
>TRBJ1-2|TRBV6-6
CASSLPGRNYGYTF
>TRBJ1-6|TRBV5-6
CASSLGGSFSSYNSPLHF
>TRBJ2-7|TRBV5-4
CASRTEGVGEQYF
>TRBJ1-2|TRBV2
CASSEEAGGYYGYTF
>TRBJ2-1|TRBV19
CASSRKSGGYNEQFF
>TRBJ2-1|TRBV6-1
CASLKTYAEQFF
>TRBJ1-6|TRBV7-9
CASSLAPQAGTPLHF
>TRBJ2-7|TRBV4-1
CASSRELAEHSYEQYF
>TRBJ1-2|TRBV28
CASQRGNYGYTF
>TRBJ2-5|TRBV5-1
CASSFQAGLQETQYF
>TRBJ2-1|TRBV6-5
CASSRAGEQFF
>TRBJ1-5|TRBV19
CASTADQYQPQHF
>TRBJ2-3|TRBV27
CASSSRDSGVGTQYF
>TRBJ2-5|TRBV19
CASSIYSGRGIETQYF
>TRBJ2-7|TRBV27
CASSLGPDSSYEQYF
>TRBJ2-1|TRBV6-1
CASSHLAGANEQFF
>TRBJ2-3|TRBV7-6
CASSLVVPDTQYF
>TRBJ2-3|TRBV5-1
CASSLASTSTDTQYF
>TRBJ2-2|TRBV7-2
CASTRRGGAHGELFF
>TRBJ2-5|TRBV7-7
CASSRGLAGEQETQYF
>TRBJ1-5|TRBV19
CASVPGQGYQPQHF
>TRBJ2-1|TRBV2
CASSVYGSYSYNEQFF
>TRBJ2-5|TRBV4-1
CASSKGLAGRSEETQYF
>TRBJ1-1|TRBV6-5
CASWTGNTEAFF
>TRBJ2-7|TRBV4-1
CASSQVVLEELYEQYF
>TRBJ2-7|TRBV2
CASSEGGAGTSLAYEQYF
>TRBJ1-2|TRBV27
CASRSTGGYGYTF
>TRBJ1-2|TRBV27
CASSLSARGYGYTF
>TRBJ2-7|TRBV9
CASSVGQGNYEQYF
>TRBJ1-4|TRBV19
CASRTGGGGSGTANEKLFF
>TRBJ1-1|TRBV9
CASSPSRGSEAFF
>TRBJ1-2|TRBV14
CASSLTGTGPYTF